The 31 T cell receptor beta chains below come from one sample, sequenced in a study of blood T cell repertoires in COVID-19. TCRdb's copy holds only in-frame clones and misses some; the assay was immunoSEQ multiplex PCR. The data contain a few hundred thousand clones, 80% to 90% of them singletons. Sequencing was carried out using PBMCs or T cells enriched from blood (not recorded which). The origin of the receptors is a woman between 18 and 29 years old who had recovered from COVID-19.

The chain has TRBV30 and TRBJ2-5; 10 bases map to TRBD2. This CDR3 contains 13 residues. Germline lookup yields CDR1 GTSNPN and CDR2 SVGIG (reference sequence). After removal of 8 bases from V and 3 bases from J, the junction contained 6 bases not matched to a gene. The CDR3 reads CARSGGVKETQYF. Here the CDR3 DNA reads TGTGCCAGAAGCGGGGGGGTAAAAGAGACCCAGTACTTC.

The CDR3 bases are TGCGCCAGCATGGGCAGGGGGAACACTGAAGCTTTCTTT. Translating gives CASMGRGNTEAFF. V usage is TRBV5-1 and J usage is TRBJ1-1, with D possibly TRBD1 on 6 matching bases. Germline values: CDR1 SGHRS, CDR2 YFSETQ. V was trimmed by 6 bases and J by 1 base, leaving 10 bases between them. The CDR3 covers 13 residues.

The chain is built from TRBV30 and TRBJ1-2; D remains unclear. V was pared by 5 bases and J by 8 bases, with 12 bases between. This CDR3 has 11 residues. Germline CDR1 GTSNPN, CDR2 SVGIG (reference sequence). For the CDR3, the DNA is TGTGCCTGGGGAGGCCCGGGAGGCTACACCTTC. Translating gives CAWGGPGGYTF. The whole variable domain, filled in from reference TRBV30 and TRBJ1-2, reads SQTIHQWPATLVQPVGSPLSLECTVEGTSNPNLYWYRQAAGRGLQLLFYSVGIGQISSEVPQNLSASRPQDRQFILSSKKLLLSDSGFYLCAWGGPGGYTFGSGTRLTVV.

This clone has only a few counts. This rearrangement joins TRBV19 to TRBJ2-2, with D unresolved. Germline CDR1 is LNHDA and CDR2 is SQIVND (reference sequence). V was shortened by 5 bases and J by 8 bases, with 12 bases between the two germline ends. The CDR3 consists of 13 residues. The DNA of the CDR3 is TGTGCCAGTAGTCTCCTGCCAGGTGGGGAGCTGTTTTTT. Translating gives CASSLLPGGELFF.

The chain couples TRBV4-3 to TRBJ1-2; a weak D match, TRBD1 (6 bases). The ends were cut back, 3 bases at V and 5 bases at J, with 16 bases in the middle. The CDR3 extends over 15 amino acids. The V gene's germline CDR1 is LGHNA and CDR2 YSLEER. The CDR3 nucleotides are TGCGCCAGCAGCCATACCCGACAGGCATCTTATGGCTACACCTTC. This gives the protein CASSHTRQASYGYTF.

The chain employs TRBV7-2 and TRBJ2-1; TRBD2 matches 7 bases. V lost 0 bases, J lost 8 bases, and 4 bases stayed unmatched. Germline values: CDR1 SGHTA, CDR2 FQGNSA. The CDR3 extends over 14 amino acids. The CDR3 is CASSLAGGPDEQFF. The CDR3 DNA reads as TGTGCCAGCAGCTTAGCGGGAGGGCCCGATGAGCAGTTCTTC. Full variable domain (rest looked up from reference TRBV7-2 and TRBJ2-1): GAGVSQSPSNKVTEKGKDVELRCDPISGHTALYWYRQSLGQGLEFLIYFQGNSAPDKSGLPSDRFSAERTGGSVSTLTIQRTQQEDSAVYLCASSLAGGPDEQFFGPGTRLTVL.

The V and J genes are TRBV5-5 and TRBJ2-3, with 9 positions matching TRBD2. The CDR3 is made up of 16 amino acids. The ends lost 4 bases at V and 0 bases at J; junction bases unmatched: 6. From germline, CDR1 is SGHKS and CDR2 YYEKEE (reference sequence). This chain's CDR3 is CASSTGLAQSTDTQYF. CDR3 nucleotide sequence: TGTGCCAGCAGCACTGGACTAGCGCAAAGCACAGATACGCAGTATTTT.

This clone was seen ten or more times. The gene calls are TRBV10-1 and TRBJ2-3, with 8 positions matching TRBD1. Germline loops: CDR1 WNHNN, CDR2 SYGVQD (reference sequence). Trimming took 0 bases from V and 1 from J; bases not matched to a gene: 0. This CDR3 is 15 amino acids long. In DNA, the CDR3 is TGCGCCAGCAGTGAGTCGACAGGGGGCACAGATACGCAGTATTTT. It encodes CASSESTGGTDTQYF.

The rearrangement joins TRBV19 to TRBJ2-7, with D unclear. This CDR3 has 14 residues. V lost 5 bases, J lost 1 base, and 12 bases lay in between. Germline CDR1 reads LNHDA; CDR2 reads SQIVND (reference sequence). The CDR3 bases are TGTGCCAGTAGTCCTACCGGAGCGTCCTACGAGCAGTACTTC. Protein sequence: CASSPTGASYEQYF.

To note about this clone: A junction boundary mismatches the germline segment, possibly from a read error. CDR3 region: CASSLALAARASEQFF. CDR3 nucleotide sequence: TGTGCCAGCAGCCTAGCCCTAGCGGCCCGGGCGAGTGAGCAGTTCTTC. The chain joins TRBV7-2 to TRBJ2-1, with 7 bases aligning to TRBD2. The CDR3 extends over 16 amino acids. Germline lookup yields CDR1 SGHTA and CDR2 FQGNSA.

CDR3 residues: CASSYSLARAFSGNTIYF. Here the CDR3 DNA reads TGTGCCAGCAGTTACTCTTTGGCCAGGGCTTTTTCTGGAAACACCATATATTTT. V usage is TRBV6-2 or TRBV6-3 and J usage is TRBJ1-3; possibly TRBD1 for D (5 bases). The V gene's germline CDR1 is MNHEY and CDR2 SVGEGT. The V and J ends lost 0 bases and 1 base respectively, with 16 bases between them. The CDR3 spans 18 residues.

As for this clone: Possible read error: a much larger clone is one base away. This chain uses TRBV5-1 with TRBJ2-3; D is unresolved. CDR3 length: 12 residues. Per germline, CDR1 SGHRS and CDR2 YFSETQ. Trimming removed 2 bases at V and 2 bases at J, with 3 bases between. The CDR3 here is CASSFNTDTQYF. DNA of the CDR3: TGCGCCAGCAGCTTCAACACAGATACGCAGTATTTT. Together with reference TRBV5-1 and TRBJ2-3, the CDR3 gives the full variable domain: KAGVTQTPRYLIKTRGQQVTLSCSPISGHRSVSWYQQTPGQGLQFLFEYFSETQRNKGNFPGRFSGRQFSNSRSEMNVSTLELGDSALYLCASSFNTDTQYFGPGTRLTVL.

The chain employs TRBV5-1 and TRBJ1-4; TRBD1 aligns across 8 bases. Germline V lookup: CDR1 SGHRS, CDR2 YFSETQ. CDR3 length: 15 residues. V lost 0 bases, J lost 3 bases, and 1 base stayed unmatched. CDR3 nucleotides: TGCGCCAGCAGCTTGGAGACAGGGGCTAATGAAAAACTGTTTTTT. It is translated as CASSLETGANEKLFF. The variable domain in full, completed from reference TRBV5-1 and TRBJ1-4, reads KAGVTQTPRYLIKTRGQQVTLSCSPISGHRSVSWYQQTPGQGLQFLFEYFSETQRNKGNFPGRFSGRQFSNSRSEMNVSTLELGDSALYLCASSLETGANEKLFFGSGTQLSVL.

The count of this clone is one. The chain joins TRBV3-1 (or the pseudogene TRBV3-2) to TRBJ1-3, with D perhaps TRBD1 (6 bases). Looked up from germline, CDR1 is LGHDT and CDR2 is YNNKEL (reference sequence). The CDR3 loop spans 15 amino acids. V was shortened by 2 bases and J by 2 bases, with 10 bases between the two germline ends. CDR3 protein: CASSQYRVPGNTIYF. The CDR3 DNA is TGTGCCAGCAGCCAATACAGGGTACCTGGAAACACCATATATTTT.

Only a few counts were recorded for this clone. CDR3 in DNA: TGTGCCAGCAGTCACCCGACAGGGGGCGCGATCACCTTC. This sequence encodes CASSHPTGGAITF. The chain links TRBV27 to TRBJ1-2, with 10 bases matching TRBD1. Losses at the gene ends were 5 bases for V and 13 bases for J; bases not matched to a gene: 10. CDR1 and CDR2 (germline): MNHEY, SMNVEV (reference sequence). The CDR3 loop spans 13 amino acids.

This sequence joins TRBV7-8 and TRBJ2-5; 11 nucleotides agree with TRBD2. This CDR3 has 16 amino acids. Germline V gene data show CDR1 as SGHVS and CDR2 as FQNEAQ. Unmatched junction bases numbered 10, after V lost 5 bases and J lost 5 bases. DNA for the CDR3: TGTGCCAGCAGCGAATTAGCGGGGGGGCCGATGGAGACCCAGTACTTC. This gives the protein CASSELAGGPMETQYF.

The V gene is TRBV7-2, the J gene TRBJ2-7, with D possibly TRBD1 on 6 matching bases. V was cut by 0 bases and J by 5 bases, with 14 bases left in between. The CDR3 is 15 amino acids. Germline values: CDR1 SGHTA, CDR2 FQGNSA. Here the CDR3 reads CASSLAKQGWDEQYF. The CDR3 DNA is TGTGCCAGCAGCTTAGCGAAACAGGGATGGGACGAGCAGTACTTC.

V is TRBV4-2 and J is TRBJ1-1, with a tentative D call TRBD1 (5 bases). Looked up from germline, CDR1 is LGHNA and CDR2 is YNFKEQ. The CDR3 totals 16 residues. Trimming took off 0 bases at V and 5 bases at J, with 16 bases between the two ends. For the CDR3, the DNA is TGTGCCAGCAGCCAAGAACAGGCAGCGATCAGGACTGAAGCTTTCTTT. Amino acid sequence: CASSQEQAAIRTEAFF.

The chain recombines TRBV6-1 with TRBJ1-1, with D maybe TRBD1 (5 bases). The ends were cut back, 1 base at V and 8 bases at J, with 14 bases in the middle. The CDR3 length is 14 residues. Looked up from germline, CDR1 is MNHNS and CDR2 is SASEGT. CDR3 DNA sequence: TGTGCCAGCAGTGAAGGGGGGAGGTTATCGGAAGCTTTCTTT. As protein: CASSEGGRLSEAFF.

The V gene is TRBV5-1, the J gene TRBJ2-5, with D unresolved. Germline CDR1 SGHRS, CDR2 YFSETQ. V was cut by 0 bases and J by 2 bases, with 5 bases left in between. There are 13 residues in the CDR3. The CDR3 region is CASSLALQETQYF. The CDR3 bases are TGCGCCAGCAGCTTGGCCCTACAAGAGACCCAGTACTTC.

The rearrangement joins TRBV28 to TRBJ1-2; D possibly corresponds to TRBD1 (6 bases). Trimming removed 5 bases at V and 8 bases at J, with 15 bases between. This CDR3 has 13 amino acids. Germline V gives CDR1 MDHEN, CDR2 SYDVKM. In DNA, the CDR3 is TGTGCCAGCAGTCGGACAGAGTACGAAGGCTACACCTTC. Translating gives CASSRTEYEGYTF.

This clone was recorded only once. The J gene is TRBJ2-2, the V gene TRBV9; 9 positions match TRBD2. Germline V CDR1 and CDR2: SGDLS, YYNGEE. The CDR3 runs to 19 residues. The CDR3 bases are TGTCCCCGCCGCGCGCAGCCGGGACTCGCGGGGGGGGGCACCGGGGAGCTGTTTTTT. Translated, it gives CPRRAQPGLAGGGTGELFF.

V is TRBV19 and J is TRBJ1-5; D possibly corresponds to TRBD1 (6 bases). The V end was cut by 2 bases, the J end by 2 bases, with 13 bases between. The CDR3 consists of 16 residues. Germline V gene data show CDR1 as LNHDA and CDR2 as SQIVND (reference sequence). The CDR3 sequence: CASSIPGEFGNQPQHF. The CDR3 coding sequence is TGTGCCAGTAGTATACCAGGGGAATTTGGCAATCAGCCCCAGCATTTT.

The CDR3 DNA follows: TGCGCCAGCAGTCCTGGGCACAGGCGCTCCGCTTCCTACGAGCAGTACTTC. Its translation is CASSPGHRRSASYEQYF. The chain couples TRBV23-1 to TRBJ2-7; perhaps TRBD1 as D (5 bases). TRBV23-1 falls under the ORF class, with uncertain function. The ends were cut back, 4 bases at V and 1 base at J, with 20 bases in the middle. This CDR3 has 17 residues.

This chain uses TRBV20-1 with TRBJ1-2, with a tentative D call TRBD1 (5 bases). CDR1 DFQATT and CDR2 SNEGSKA come from the germline V gene (reference sequence). Trimming cost V 3 bases and J 4 bases, with 15 bases left between them. The CDR3 runs to 14 residues. CDR3 sequence: CSASTGGYGYGYTF. CDR3 nucleotide sequence: TGCAGTGCTAGTACGGGGGGGTATGGCTATGGCTACACCTTC.

This sequence joins TRBV6-5 and TRBJ1-2; tentative D call: TRBD1 (5 bases). Trimming left V 6 bases short and J 8 bases short, with 13 bases between. This CDR3 has 12 residues. CDR1 and CDR2 (germline): MNHEY, SVGAGI. CDR3 in DNA: TGTGCCAGCAGGACCAGGGATTGGGGCTACACCTTC. It encodes CASRTRDWGYTF.

The rearrangement uses TRBV6-6 and TRBJ2-7, with TRBD2 matching 10 bases. The ends lost 7 bases at V and 0 bases at J; junction bases unmatched: 9. CDR3 size: 16 residues. Per germline, CDR1 MNHNY and CDR2 SVGAGI (reference sequence). As DNA, the CDR3 is TGTGCCAGCAAGCTAGCGGGGGAGGGTACCTCCTACGAGCAGTACTTC. It is translated as CASKLAGEGTSYEQYF.

The CDR3 DNA follows: TGTGCCAGCAGCCAGGACAGATCTGGAAACACCATATATTTT. Its translation: CASSQDRSGNTIYF. The chain is built from TRBV11-1 and TRBJ1-3, with D possibly TRBD1 on 6 matching bases. The germline V gene encodes CDR1 SGHAT and CDR2 FQDESV (reference sequence). V was cut by 5 bases and J by 1 base, with 9 bases left in between. The CDR3 has 14 amino acids.

J is TRBJ1-1 and V is TRBV11-3; no clear D. CDR1 and CDR2 (germline): SGHNT, YENEEA. CDR3 size: 13 residues. V lost 1 base to trimming and J lost 1 base, with 4 bases between them. CDR3 protein: CASSLGENTEAFF. CDR3 bases: TGTGCCAGCAGCTTAGGAGAGAACACTGAAGCTTTCTTT.

The rearrangement joins TRBV15 to TRBJ1-2; the D gene is possibly TRBD1 (5 bases). Germline V CDR1 and CDR2: LNHNV, YYDKDF (reference sequence). This CDR3 has 16 residues. V lost 6 bases and J lost 6, with 23 bases in between. The CDR3 region is CATRRPRSGGIDGYTF. Here the CDR3 DNA reads TGTGCCACCAGACGACCCCGGTCCGGGGGGATTGATGGCTACACCTTC.

The chain links TRBV7-2 to TRBJ1-2; the D gene is possibly TRBD1 (5 bases). With 1 base removed from V and 4 bases from J, the gap between germline ends came to 7 bases. The germline gives CDR1 SGHTA, CDR2 FQGNSA. CDR3 length equals 13 residues. CDR3 nucleotides: TGTGCCAGCAGCTTAGGGGGCGGCTATGGCTACACCTTC. Its translation is CASSLGGGYGYTF.